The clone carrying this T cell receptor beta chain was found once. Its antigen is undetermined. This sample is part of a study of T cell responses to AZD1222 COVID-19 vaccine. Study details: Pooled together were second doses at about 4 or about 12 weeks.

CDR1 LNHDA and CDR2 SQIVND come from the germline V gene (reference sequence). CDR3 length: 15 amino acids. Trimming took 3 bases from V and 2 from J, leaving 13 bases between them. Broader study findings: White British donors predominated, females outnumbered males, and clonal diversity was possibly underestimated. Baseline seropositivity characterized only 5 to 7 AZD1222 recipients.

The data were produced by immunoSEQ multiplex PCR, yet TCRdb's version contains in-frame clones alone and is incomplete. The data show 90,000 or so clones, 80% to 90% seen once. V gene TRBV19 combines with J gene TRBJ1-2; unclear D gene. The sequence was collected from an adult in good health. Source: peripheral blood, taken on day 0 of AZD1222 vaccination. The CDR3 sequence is CASSIVRRSNYGYTF. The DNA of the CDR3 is TGTGCCAGTAGTATCGTGAGGCGTTCGAACTATGGCTACACCTTC.